The rows below give T cell receptor beta chains drawn from one sample of a study of blood T cell repertoires in COVID-19. This table comes from immunoSEQ multiplex PCR, and its TCRdb copy is limited to in-frame clones, with some not included. Among about 97,000 clones listed, 70% to 90% were seen once. Material for sequencing was peripheral blood. The receptors originated from a woman between 25 and 40 years old with acute or convalescent COVID-19. CDR3s include the opening cysteine and the closing phenylalanine or tryptophan. A D gene is named only where the DNA matches it firmly. Clone size is given for some rows only: seen once, a few or many times, or a class if the clone is expanded.

d_gene | j_gene | v_gene | abundance | CDR3aa | CDR3nt
TRBD1 | TRBJ1-2 | TRBV10-1 | . | CAGYGTGNPHGYTF | TGCGCCGGTTACGGGACAGGGAATCCCCATGGCTACACCTTC
. | TRBJ1-1 | TRBV7-8 | . | CASRGPNTEAFF | TGTGCCAGCAGGGGGCCGAACACTGAAGCTTTCTTT
. | TRBJ2-2 | TRBV5-6 | . | CASSQQGWAGELFF | TGTGCCAGCAGTCAACAGGGTTGGGCCGGGGAGCTGTTTTTT
TRBD1 | TRBJ2-2 | TRBV28 | . | CASSSTGARELFF | TGTGCCAGCAGTTCGACAGGGGCCCGGGAGCTGTTTTTT
. | TRBJ2-7 | TRBV9 | . | CASSVDGGSPYEQYF | TGTGCCAGCAGCGTAGACGGGGGATCACCCTACGAGCAGTACTTC
TRBD1 | TRBJ1-2 | TRBV28 | . | CASSLDRVHGYTF | TGTGCCAGCAGCTTAGACAGGGTTCATGGCTACACCTTC
TRBD1 | TRBJ1-3 | TRBV23-1 | . | CASSPRGTGGNTIYF | TGCGCCAGCAGTCCGCGGGGGACAGGGGGAAACACCATATATTTT
TRBD1 | TRBJ1-6 | TRBV10-3 | few | CAITDRADSPLHF | TGTGCCATCACGGACAGGGCGGATTCACCCCTCCACTTT
. | TRBJ1-6 | TRBV2 | . | CASSEGRSNSPLHF | TGTGCCAGCAGTGAGGGCAGAAGTAATTCACCCCTCCACTTT
TRBD1 | TRBJ2-1 | TRBV6-1 | once | CASSPRGYEQFF | TGTGCCAGCAGTCCCAGGGGGTATGAGCAGTTCTTC
. | TRBJ1-6 | TRBV2 | . | CASSEGRLNSPLHF | TGTGCCAGCAGTGAAGGCAGACTTAATTCACCCCTCCACTTT
. | TRBJ2-6 | TRBV13 | . | CASRQELSGANVLTF | TGTGCCAGCCGACAGGAACTCTCTGGGGCCAACGTCCTGACTTTC
TRBD1 | TRBJ1-1 | TRBV19 | few | CASSSLLGTANTEAFF | TGTGCCAGTAGCTCCCTCCTAGGGACAGCGAACACTGAAGCTTTCTTT
TRBD1 | TRBJ1-2 | TRBV7-8 | . | CASSLGQGAVYGYTF | TGTGCCAGCAGCTTGGGACAGGGGGCTGTCTATGGCTACACCTTC
. | TRBJ2-7 | TRBV7-3 | . | CASSLGRSYEQYF | TGTGCCAGCAGCTTAGGCAGGTCCTACGAGCAGTACTTC
. | TRBJ1-5 | TRBV28 | . | CASSFGQGTQPQHF | TGTGCCAGCAGTTTCGGGCAGGGAACTCAGCCCCAGCATTTT
. | TRBJ2-2 | TRBV5-1 | . | CASSVGQLTNTGELFF | TGCGCCAGCAGCGTTGGACAGTTGACGAACACCGGGGAGCTGTTTTTT
. | TRBJ2-1 | TRBV7-3 | . | CASSLKPTGTEQFF | TGTGCCAGCAGCTTAAAGCCCACCGGGACAGAGCAGTTCTTC
TRBD1 | TRBJ2-7 | TRBV25-1 | . | CASSEWGTVSYEQYF | TGTGCCAGCAGTGAATGGGGGACAGTCTCCTACGAGCAGTACTTC
. | TRBJ1-2 | TRBV27 | . | CASSPGLGRGNYGYTF | TGTGCCAGCAGTCCGGGACTAGGACGGGGGAACTATGGCTACACCTTC
TRBD2 | TRBJ2-2 | TRBV12-5 | . | CASGSLSGDYTGELFF | TGTGCTAGTGGTTCCCTTAGCGGGGATTACACCGGGGAGCTGTTTTTT
. | TRBJ2-1 | TRBV5-1 | . | CASSSTGNNEQFF | TGCGCCAGCAGCTCAACAGGGAACAATGAGCAGTTCTTC
. | TRBJ1-2 | TRBV27 | . | CASSTYREAKGYTF | TGTGCCAGCAGTACCTACAGGGAAGCGAAGGGCTACACCTTC
. | TRBJ1-6 | TRBV7-9 | . | CASSLDRVYNSPLHF | TGTGCCAGCAGCTTAGACAGGGTCTATAATTCACCCCTCCACTTT
. | TRBJ2-7 | TRBV27 | . | CASSVTGVYEQYF | TGTGCCAGCAGTGTAACGGGGGTATACGAGCAGTACTTC
. | TRBJ1-5 | TRBV7-9 | once | CASSLGQQPQHF | TGTGCCAGCAGCTTAGGCCAGCAGCCCCAGCATTTT
. | TRBJ2-1 | TRBV7-8 | . | CASSLGAGNEQFF | TGTGCCAGCAGCTTAGGGGCAGGGAATGAGCAGTTCTTC
TRBD1 | TRBJ1-2 | TRBV5-4 | . | CASSPGQEQYGYTF | TGTGCCAGCAGCCCGGGACAGGAACAATATGGCTACACCTTC
. | TRBJ1-2 | TRBV11-2 | . | CASSLGGTGYGYTF | TGTGCCAGCAGCTTAGGTGGCACGGGGTATGGCTACACCTTC
TRBD1 | TRBJ1-4 | TRBV7-6 | . | CASSQGTGINEKLFF | TGTGCCAGCAGCCAGGGGACAGGAATTAATGAAAAACTGTTTTTT
TRBD1 | TRBJ1-6 | TRBV2 | few | CASSETGDNSPLHF | TGTGCCAGCAGTGAAACAGGGGATAATTCACCCCTCCACTTT
. | TRBJ1-2 | TRBV4-1 | . | CASSQDQGNYGYTF | TGCGCCAGCAGCCAAGATCAGGGTAACTATGGCTACACCTTC
. | TRBJ2-1 | TRBV5-6 | . | CASSLDRTGLYNEQFF | TGTGCCAGCAGCTTGGATCGAACAGGGCTCTACAATGAGCAGTTCTTC
. | TRBJ1-6 | TRBV5-6 | . | CASSLGRAVYSYNSPLHF | TGTGCCAGCAGCTTGGGCAGGGCTGTATACTCCTATAATTCACCCCTCCACTTT
TRBD1 | TRBJ1-5 | TRBV5-6 | . | CASSLGDRVSQPQHF | TGTGCCAGCAGCTTGGGGGACAGGGTAAGTCAGCCCCAGCATTTT
. | TRBJ2-7 | TRBV6-5 | once | CASTDRETYEQYF | TGTGCCAGCACCGACAGAGAAACCTACGAGCAGTACTTC
TRBD2 | TRBJ2-3 | TRBV24-1 | once | CATSLAGTDTQYF | TGTGCCACCAGTCTAGCGGGCACAGATACGCAGTATTTT
TRBD1 | TRBJ1-6 | TRBV10-3 | . | CAISTGTGNSPLHF | TGTGCCATCAGCACCGGGACAGGCAATTCACCCCTCCACTTT
TRBD1 | TRBJ1-5 | TRBV5-1 | . | CASSLGDSEGQPQHF | TGCGCCAGCAGCTTAGGGGACAGTGAGGGTCAGCCCCAGCATTTT
TRBD1 | TRBJ1-2 | TRBV6-5 | . | CASSYSETGYGYTF | TGTGCCAGCAGTTACTCGGAGACAGGGTACGGCTACACCTTC
TRBD1 | TRBJ1-3 | TRBV11-3 | . | CASSFPTGISGNTIYF | TGTGCCAGCAGCTTCCCGACAGGGATCTCTGGAAACACCATATATTTT
TRBD1 | TRBJ1-2 | TRBV6-5 | . | CASSYSADRETYGYTF | TGTGCCAGCAGTTACTCTGCGGACAGGGAGACCTATGGCTACACCTTC
TRBD2 | TRBJ2-1 | TRBV6-1 | . | CASSGTSGGFYNEQFF | TGTGCCAGCAGTGGAACTAGCGGGGGGTTCTACAATGAGCAGTTCTTC
TRBD1 | TRBJ2-7 | TRBV5-1 | . | CASSWDSSYEQYF | TGCGCCAGCAGCTGGGACAGCTCCTACGAGCAGTACTTC
. | TRBJ1-1 | TRBV2 | few | CASKEGGRLTAEAFF | TGTGCCAGCAAGGAGGGAGGGAGGCTGACTGCTGAAGCTTTCTTT
. | TRBJ2-1 | TRBV9 | . | CASSYNNEQFF | TGTGCCAGCAGCTACAACAATGAGCAGTTCTTC
TRBD1 | TRBJ2-7 | TRBV5-1 | . | CASSLLPGQGTYEQYF | TGCGCCAGCAGCTTACTCCCGGGACAGGGGACCTACGAGCAGTACTTC
. | TRBJ2-3 | TRBV5-1 | . | CASSRGLQTGTDTQYF | TGCGCCAGCAGCCGGGGTCTCCAAACTGGCACAGATACGCAGTATTTT
TRBD1 | TRBJ1-6 | TRBV9 | . | CASSARQGFLNSPLHF | TGTGCCAGCAGCGCCCGACAGGGCTTCCTTAATTCACCCCTCCACTTT
TRBD1 | TRBJ2-2 | TRBV18 | . | CASSTGTGSTGELFF | TGTGCCAGCTCAACCGGGACAGGTTCGACCGGGGAGCTGTTTTTT
. | TRBJ1-1 | TRBV3-1/TRBV3-2 | . | CASSAIWNTEAFF | TGTGCCAGCAGCGCTATCTGGAACACTGAAGCTTTCTTT
. | TRBJ2-6 | TRBV10-2 | . | CASSVQGPSGANVLTF | TGCGCCAGCAGTGTACAGGGCCCCTCTGGGGCCAACGTCCTGACTTTC
. | TRBJ1-4 | TRBV5-1 | . | CASSYGGLSNEKLFF | TGCGCCAGCTCCTACGGCGGGTTGTCTAATGAAAAACTGTTTTTT